These 29 T cell receptor beta chains came from one sample sequenced in a study of T cells after yellow fever vaccination. TCRdb passed the 5' RACE reads through MiXCR, listing each CDR3 protein once. Of under 550,000 distinct CDR3 sequences detected, 21% appear once; the ten largest clones hold around 16%. The source material was PBMCs, sampled roughly 20 days after the first yellow fever vaccination. These TCRs come from a man aged 18 to 29 who received the YFV17D yellow fever vaccine.

The chain is built from TRBV9 and TRBJ2-3; tentatively, D is TRBD1 (5 bases). Germline CDR1 and CDR2: SGDLS and YYNGEE. The CDR3 spans 16 residues. Trimming took 0 bases from V and 7 from J, leaving 18 bases between them. This CDR3 is CASSVAAFRVNYTQYF. In nucleotides, the CDR3 is TGTGCCAGCAGCGTAGCTGCTTTCAGGGTCAATTATACGCAGTATTTT.

The chain combines TRBV20-1 with TRBJ2-7, with D perhaps given as TRBD1 or TRBD2 (5 bases each). V was cut by 4 bases and J by 3 bases, with 13 bases left in between. The CDR3 sequence is 13 residues long. Per the germline V gene, CDR1 is DFQATT and CDR2 is SNEGSKA (reference sequence). The CDR3 here is CSAKSWDRYEQYV. CDR3 sequence (DNA): TGCAGTGCTAAGAGTTGGGACCGCTACGAGCAGTACGTC.

Many counts were recorded for this clonotype. The chain has TRBV12-3 or TRBV12-4 and TRBJ2-5, with D maybe TRBD1 (5 bases). The CDR3 totals 14 residues. V was cut by 1 base and J by 5 bases, with 11 bases left in between. CDR3 coding DNA: TGTGCCAGCAGTTTAGACAGGATCCAGGAGACCCAGTACTTC. The encoded protein is CASSLDRIQETQYF.

This clonotype appeared a few times. This chain uses TRBV7-6 with TRBJ2-2, with D tentatively TRBD1 or TRBD2 (5 bases each). Per germline, CDR1 SGHVS and CDR2 FNYEAQ. The germline V and J ends were trimmed by 8 bases and 0 bases, with 10 bases remaining between them. The CDR3 is 14 amino acids. Written as DNA, the CDR3 is TGTGCCAGCTCGGGACGGTCGAACACCGGGGAGCTGTTTTTT. It is translated as CASSGRSNTGELFF.

V is TRBV29-1 and J is TRBJ2-7; 8 bases are a match to TRBD2. This CDR3 comprises 13 residues. The junction had 0 bases not matched to a gene; V was cut back by 2 bases and J by 0 bases. In germline, CDR1 is SQVTM, CDR2 ANQGSEA. CDR3 bases: TGCAGCGTTGAAAGCGGGGGCTCCTACGAGCAGTACTTC. Amino acids: CSVESGGSYEQYF.

This clonotype appeared a few times. The V and J genes are TRBV7-9 and TRBJ1-6; 8 bases agree with TRBD1. The CDR3 spans 14 residues. The germline V gene encodes CDR1 SEHNR and CDR2 FQNEAQ (reference sequence). J lost 11 bases, V lost 3 bases, and 6 bases had no gene match. CDR3 loop: CASSFLTGVTPLHF. The CDR3 DNA reads as TGTGCCAGCAGCTTCTTGACAGGGGTAACACCCCTCCACTTT.

This clonotype was seen at least ten times. At one end the junction does not follow the germline gene, possibly because of a read error. V gene TRBV5-1 combines with J gene TRBJ2-1, with D unresolved. The CDR3 loop spans 13 amino acids. Germline CDR1 is SGHRS and CDR2 is YFSETQ. The CDR3 region has the DNA TGTGCCAGCTCACTTACGACCTACAATGAGCAGTTCTTC. This encodes CASSLTTYNEQFF.

This chain joins TRBV10-1 and TRBJ2-5, with TRBD2 matching 9 bases. Trimming at V came to 2 bases and at J to 1 base, leaving 2 bases not matched to a gene. The CDR3 extends over 15 amino acids. In germline, CDR1 is WNHNN, CDR2 SYGVQD (reference sequence). This CDR3 reads CASSEKRGVQETQYF. DNA for the CDR3: TGCGCCAGCAGTGAGAAGCGGGGGGTCCAAGAGACCCAGTACTTC.

The chain has TRBV20-1 and TRBJ1-1; 7 bases fit TRBD1. The V gene end was trimmed by 0 bases and the J gene end by 3 bases; junction bases not matched to a gene: 4. Germline values: CDR1 DFQATT, CDR2 SNEGSKA (reference sequence). The CDR3 sequence is 14 residues long. In nucleotides, the CDR3 is TGCAGTGCTAGAGAGACAGGGCGGGACACTGAAGCTTTCTTT. Its protein is CSARETGRDTEAFF.

This chain connects TRBV20-1 to TRBJ2-3; D perhaps matches TRBD2 (6 bases). The germline V gene has CDR1 DFQATT and CDR2 SNEGSKA (reference sequence). The V and J ends lost 6 bases and 6 bases respectively, with 28 bases between them. This CDR3 region has 17 residues. The chain's CDR3 is CSAPHLIGAGFLDTQYF. The CDR3 DNA reads as TGCAGTGCCCCCCACCTGATCGGGGCGGGGTTCCTCGATACGCAGTATTTT.

This clonotype was counted a few times. This chain joins TRBV6-2 or TRBV6-3 and TRBJ2-1; TRBD1 agrees at 7 bases. The junction had 14 bases not matched to a gene; V was cut back by 8 bases and J by 7 bases. CDR3 length: 15 residues. CDR1 is MNHEY and CDR2 is SVGEGT in the germline V gene. The CDR3 nucleotides read TGTGCCAGCTTCACGACAGGGAAGGGTGTTAATGAGCAGTTCTTC. Its translation is CASFTTGKGVNEQFF.

The CDR3 region is CASSPGTGGQYF. CDR3 sequence (DNA): TGTGCCAGCAGCCCCGGGACAGGGGGGCAGTACTTC. This chain connects TRBV13 to TRBJ2-7; 11 bases fit TRBD1. Per the germline V gene, CDR1 is PRHDT and CDR2 is FYEKMQ (reference sequence). V was clipped by 5 bases and J by 9 bases; unmatched bases: 3. The CDR3 contains 12 residues.

This clonotype was counted only a few times. The V and J genes are TRBV5-1 and TRBJ1-2; TRBD1 agrees at 8 bases. The V segment lost 2 bases and the J segment 8 bases; nucleotides outside the gene matches: 5. The CDR3 loop spans 13 amino acids. Germline CDR1 is SGHRS and CDR2 is YFSETQ. The CDR3 nucleotides are TGCGCCAGCAGCTTCACAGGGGGGAGCGGCTACACCTTC. Translation gives CASSFTGGSGYTF. Supplemented by reference TRBV5-1 and TRBJ1-2, the full variable domain reads KAGVTQTPRYLIKTRGQQVTLSCSPISGHRSVSWYQQTPGQGLQFLFEYFSETQRNKGNFPGRFSGRQFSNSRSEMNVSTLELGDSALYLCASSFTGGSGYTFGSGTRLTVV.

V is TRBV12-3 or TRBV12-4 and J is TRBJ2-1; 12 nucleotides align to TRBD2. V gave up 6 bases and J gave up 9 bases; unmatched junction bases: 21. The CDR3 length is 19 residues. For the CDR3, the DNA is TGTGCCAGCAGACCCCCAGACTTTCGGGCTAGCGGGGGGGCGGCTGAGCAGTTCTTC. This translates into CASRPPDFRASGGAAEQFF.

This rearrangement joins TRBV5-4 to TRBJ2-7; D not certain. Trimming shortened V by 4 bases and J by 2 bases, and 16 bases separated the two germline ends. Germline V gene lookup returns CDR1 SGHNT and CDR2 YYREEE (reference sequence). The CDR3 contains 15 residues. This CDR3 is CASSPDLTTPYEQYF. In nucleotides, the CDR3 is TGTGCCAGCAGCCCGGATCTCACCACTCCCTACGAGCAGTACTTC.

This clonotype showed up just a few times. The chain has TRBV6-1 and TRBJ1-6; 8 bases agree with TRBD1. V gave up 9 bases and J gave up 6 bases; unmatched junction bases: 10. The germline V gene has CDR1 MNHNS and CDR2 SASEGT. CDR3 length: 15 amino acids. The CDR3 spells CASRAGTGRNSPLHF. The DNA for the CDR3 is TGTGCCAGTCGCGCCGGGACAGGCCGTAATTCACCCCTCCACTTT.

Remarks on this clonotype: The germline gene is not matched at one end of the junction; a read error may be the cause. J is TRBJ2-7 and V is TRBV5-5; 8 bases align to TRBD1. The CDR3 loop spans 11 amino acids. Germline lookup yields CDR1 SGHKS and CDR2 YYEKEE (reference sequence). The CDR3 coding sequence is TGTGCCAGCAGCTCTTCCACAGGGGACAGGTTC. Translation gives CASSSSTGDRF.

The J gene is TRBJ1-2, the V gene TRBV27; D remains unclear. This CDR3 region has 15 residues. Germline V gene lookup returns CDR1 MNHEY and CDR2 SMNVEV (reference sequence). V was shortened by 0 bases and J by 4 bases, with 12 bases between the two germline ends. In DNA, the CDR3 is TGTGCCAGCAGTTTATCGATAATAGACGGCTATGGCTACACCTTC. Amino acid sequence: CASSLSIIDGYGYTF.

V is TRBV4-1 and J is TRBJ1-1; D gene uncertain. V was pared by 4 bases and J by 1 base, with 13 bases between. This CDR3 has 15 residues. CDR1 and CDR2 (germline): MGHRA, YSYEKL. The CDR3 loop reads CASSPWGQKNTEAFF. DNA for the CDR3: TGCGCCAGCAGCCCCTGGGGTCAGAAGAACACTGAAGCTTTCTTT.

The rearrangement links TRBV9 to TRBJ2-3, with D possibly TRBD2 on 7 matching bases. The germline V gene has CDR1 SGDLS and CDR2 YYNGEE. The length of the CDR3 is 15 residues. V dropped 1 base and J dropped 4 bases, with 13 bases sitting between them. The CDR3 spells CASSVIGGAADTQYF. The CDR3 bases are TGTGCCAGCAGCGTAATTGGGGGGGCCGCAGATACGCAGTATTTT.

This rearrangement joins TRBV7-2 to TRBJ2-2; D is undetermined. Between the trimmed V and J ends, which lost 2 bases and 6 bases, there was a span of 4 bases. This CDR3 spans 12 amino acids. CDR1 and CDR2 (germline): SGHTA, FQGNSA. The CDR3: CASSLYAGELFF. In nucleotides, the CDR3 is TGTGCCAGCAGCTTATACGCCGGGGAGCTGTTTTTT.

This chain joins TRBV4-3 and TRBJ2-1; TRBD2 aligns across 10 bases. CDR1 is LGHNA, CDR2 YSLEER, per germline. The V segment lost 0 bases and the J segment 4 bases; nucleotides outside the gene matches: 3. The CDR3 totals 16 residues. The CDR3 here is CASSQDKGLAYNEQFF. DNA of the CDR3: TGCGCCAGCAGCCAAGATAAGGGACTAGCGTACAATGAGCAGTTCTTC.

The sample holds many counts of this clonotype. This chain joins TRBV20-1 and TRBJ2-7; 8 positions match TRBD1. This CDR3 region has 15 residues. In germline, CDR1 is DFQATT, CDR2 SNEGSKA (reference sequence). V was clipped by 5 bases and J by 2 bases; unmatched bases: 11. The CDR3 region is CSAAPGQGATYEQYV. The DNA of the CDR3 is TGCAGTGCTGCCCCCGGGCAGGGGGCGACCTACGAGCAGTACGTC.

The chain has TRBV11-2 and TRBJ2-7; D gene unclear. Germline V lookup: CDR1 SGHAT, CDR2 FQNNGV. Trimming took 7 bases from V and 3 from J, leaving 10 bases between them. The CDR3 is made up of 12 amino acids. The CDR3 here is CASKGMLYEQYF. The CDR3 region has the DNA TGTGCCAGCAAGGGCATGCTCTACGAGCAGTACTTC.

The J gene is TRBJ1-2, the V gene TRBV12-3 or TRBV12-4; TRBD1 agrees at 10 bases. Losses at the gene ends were 6 bases for V and 8 bases for J; bases not matched to a gene: 9. This CDR3 has 14 residues. The CDR3 reads CASRGTGELGGYTF. Written as DNA, the CDR3 is TGTGCCAGCAGGGGGACAGGGGAGCTGGGAGGCTACACCTTC.

The chain joins TRBV5-1 to TRBJ2-7; D is undetermined. The germline V gene encodes CDR1 SGHRS and CDR2 YFSETQ. CDR3 length: 13 residues. Here the CDR3 DNA reads TGTGCCAGCAGCTTAGGGCCTACCTACGAGCAGTACGTC. Amino acid sequence: CASSLGPTYEQYV.

This chain connects TRBV7-9 to TRBJ2-5; D not certain. The germline CDR1 and CDR2 sequences are SEHNR and FQNEAQ (reference sequence). V dropped 5 bases and J dropped 5 bases, with 18 bases sitting between them. The CDR3 is made up of 15 amino acids. This chain's CDR3 is CASSPNLRSEETQYF. The DNA of the CDR3 is TGTGCCAGCAGCCCCAACCTCAGGAGCGAGGAGACCCAGTACTTC.

This clonotype appeared many times. CDR3 region: CASRGSNQPQHF. The CDR3, as DNA: TGTGCCAGCCGCGGGAGCAATCAGCCCCAGCATTTT. The chain uses TRBV6-2 or TRBV6-3 and TRBJ1-5; D remains ambiguous. V was pared by 8 bases and J by 1 base, with 6 bases between. The CDR3 contains 12 residues. CDR1 MNHEY and CDR2 SVGEGT come from the germline V gene.

The chain joins TRBV20-1 to TRBJ1-5; unclear D gene. The V and J ends lost 3 bases and 3 bases respectively, with 6 bases between them. The length of the CDR3 is 12 residues. Germline V gene data show CDR1 as DFQATT and CDR2 as SNEGSKA (reference sequence). CDR3 DNA sequence: TGCAGTGCTAGTGCCAACAATCAGCCCCAGCATTTT. This codes for CSASANNQPQHF.